This is a list of T cell receptor beta chains from one sample in a study of radiation and T cells in renal cell carcinoma. Some clones are missing from TCRdb's copy, which holds only in-frame ones; the method was immunoSEQ multiplex PCR. The sample holds approximately 94,000 clones, roughly four fifths seen once. The sample was blood, taken from a patient whose treatment included radiotherapy and nephrectomy. These receptors came from a man in his sixties with renal cell carcinoma. Each CDR3 is given with its conserved first and last residue. The D gene is left open where the match is weak. The size of a clone is reported for some rows only, either as once, few or many, or as a class for expanded clones.

V	D	J	size	DNA	CDR3
TRBV9	.	TRBJ2-2	.	TGTGCCAGCACTCGGGGGACCAACACCGGGGAGCTGTTTTTT	CASTRGTNTGELFF
TRBV7-3	.	TRBJ2-2	few	TGTGCCAGCAGCCCAAGGGCGGCCGGGGGCACCGGGGAGCTGTTTTTT	CASSPRAAGGTGELFF
TRBV4-1	TRBD2	TRBJ2-1	.	TGCGCCAGCAGCCAAGTAGGACTAGCGGGAATCAATGAGCAGTTCTTC	CASSQVGLAGINEQFF
TRBV7-3	TRBD2	TRBJ2-1	few	TGTGCCAGCAGCAACTTAGCGGGAGGCGTAGGAAATGAGCAGTTCTTC	CASSNLAGGVGNEQFF
TRBV5-6	TRBD2	TRBJ2-1	.	TGTGCCAGCAGCCCCATCGGTCGGAGCGGGAGCGAACATGAGCAGTTCTTC	CASSPIGRSGSEHEQFF
TRBV9	TRBD2	TRBJ2-1	.	TGTGCCAGCAGCCCCTCTCTGCGGGAGAATGAGCAGTTCTTC	CASSPSLRENEQFF
TRBV7-2	TRBD2	TRBJ2-7	.	TGTGCCAGCAGCTCCTCACTAGCGGGAGCACTCTACGAGCAGTACTTC	CASSSSLAGALYEQYF
TRBV6-5	TRBD1	TRBJ1-2	.	TGTGCCAGCAGTACTTCAGGGGGCCGTAACTATGGCTACACCTTC	CASSTSGGRNYGYTF
TRBV7-2	.	TRBJ1-1	.	TGTGCCAGCAGCTTACAGCCCGGGAACACTGAAGCTTTCTTT	CASSLQPGNTEAFF
TRBV25-1	TRBD1	TRBJ1-2	once	TGTGCCAGCAGTGATCGACAGGGGAATGGCTACACCTTC	CASSDRQGNGYTF
TRBV27	.	TRBJ1-3	.	TGTGCCAGCAGTATTGACTCTGGAAACACCATATATTTT	CASSIDSGNTIYF
TRBV9	.	TRBJ2-2	once	TGTGCCAGCAGCCCCTGGGACGGGAGGAACACCGGGGAGCTGTTTTTT	CASSPWDGRNTGELFF
TRBV28	.	TRBJ2-3	once	TGTGCCAGCAGCCAACAGGGTAGGGTAACAGATACGCAGTATTTT	CASSQQGRVTDTQYF
TRBV6-1	.	TRBJ2-7	.	TGTGCCAGCACCCTCGGCTACGAGCAGTACTTC	CASTLGYEQYF
TRBV7-7	.	TRBJ2-7	.	TGTGCCAGCAGCCCCGCAGGGGACATTGATGGGGAGCAGTACTTC	CASSPAGDIDGEQYF
TRBV6-5	.	TRBJ1-2	.	TGTGCCAGCAGCCTCGGGCAGCGCTATGGCTACACCTTC	CASSLGQRYGYTF
TRBV27	.	TRBJ2-7	.	TGTGCCAGCAGTCCCGGAGTCTTCCACGAGCAGTACTTC	CASSPGVFHEQYF
TRBV5-1	.	TRBJ2-7	.	TGCGCCAGCAGCTTGGGAGCAGGTGGTCTGGAGCAGTACTTC	CASSLGAGGLEQYF
TRBV7-8	.	TRBJ2-7	.	TGTGCCAGCAGCTTAATGTTAGGCTCCTACGAGCAGTACTTC	CASSLMLGSYEQYF
TRBV7-8	TRBD1	TRBJ2-1	.	TGTGCCAGCAGGCGCAGGGGGCGGGATTTCACTGAGCAGTTCTTC	CASRRRGRDFTEQFF
TRBV28	.	TRBJ2-7	.	TGTGCCAGCAGTTCCTCCTCTCTCGGGCCGCACTACGAGCAGTACTTC	CASSSSSLGPHYEQYF
TRBV5-6	.	TRBJ2-5	.	TGTGCCAGCAGCCCTTATTCAGTCAACCAAGAGACCCAGTACTTC	CASSPYSVNQETQYF
TRBV9	TRBD1	TRBJ2-7	once	TGTGCCAGCAGCGTAGGTGACAGGGACTACGAGCAGTACTTC	CASSVGDRDYEQYF
TRBV28	.	TRBJ2-4	.	TGTGCCAGCAGGGACGAGCTAGCCAAAAACATTCAGTACTTC	CASRDELAKNIQYF
TRBV2	TRBD1	TRBJ2-7	.	TGTGCCAGCGGGCGGGACAGGGGGAAGGAGCAGTACTTC	CASGRDRGKEQYF
TRBV5-5	TRBD2	TRBJ2-3	.	TGTGCCAGCAGCTTGGCGGGAGCGGGAGGGCCCTACGGCACAGATACGCAGTATTTT	CASSLAGAGGPYGTDTQYF
TRBV19	.	TRBJ2-5	few	TGTGCCAGTAGTCCATCGGGGCCGGGGACCCAGTACTTC	CASSPSGPGTQYF
TRBV4-1	.	TRBJ2-1	.	TGCGCCAGCAGCCAAGGGGACGGCCGGGACCCCTACAATGAGCAGTTCTTC	CASSQGDGRDPYNEQFF
TRBV18	TRBD1	TRBJ1-1	many	TGTGCCAGCTCAGGACAGGGGGTCCTGAACACTGAAGCTTTCTTT	CASSGQGVLNTEAFF
TRBV2	TRBD1	TRBJ1-5	.	TGTGCCAGCAGTTCGACAGGGAGTGGCAATCAGCCCCAGCATTTT	CASSSTGSGNQPQHF
TRBV6-5	TRBD2	TRBJ2-4	few	TGTGCCAGCAGTTACCGGGGACTAGCGGAAAACATTCAGTACTTC	CASSYRGLAENIQYF
TRBV21-1	.	TRBJ2-4	.	TGTGCCAGCAGCAAAGTCAGGGCCGGGGAAAACATTCAGTACTTC	CASSKVRAGENIQYF
TRBV7-9	.	TRBJ1-5	.	TGTGCCAGCAGCTTAGCAGGTAGCAATCAGCCCCAGCATTTT	CASSLAGSNQPQHF
TRBV5-6	.	TRBJ2-5	once	TGTGCCAGCAGCTCCTGGGCCGCGTACCAAGAGACCCAGTACTTC	CASSSWAAYQETQYF
TRBV18	.	TRBJ1-3	.	TGTGCCAGCTCACCGTCCGGACGGAACTCTGGAAACACCATATATTTT	CASSPSGRNSGNTIYF
TRBV19	.	TRBJ1-2	few	TGTGCCAGTAGTATCAATGGGGGCGACTATGGCTACACCTTC	CASSINGGDYGYTF
TRBV18	.	TRBJ2-7	.	TGTGCCAGCTCTTCCGCACGCGGTCACTACGAGCAGTACTTC	CASSSARGHYEQYF
TRBV5-5	TRBD1	TRBJ2-7	.	TGTGCCAGCAGCTTGGATGGGACAGGGCCCGAGCAGTACTTC	CASSLDGTGPEQYF
TRBV1	.	TRBJ2-7	.	TGCACCAGCAGCCAAGATGAGGAGCTAGCGGGTTCCTCGGCCCCGTACTTC	CTSSQDEELAGSSAPYF
TRBV10-1	TRBD1	TRBJ1-4	.	TGCGCCAGCAGTGAAACAGGGGGTTACGATGAAAAACTGTTTTTT	CASSETGGYDEKLFF
TRBV11-3	TRBD1	TRBJ2-3	.	TGTGCCAGCAGCAGGGGACAGGGGAATCTTGGGGGCACAGATACGCAGTATTTT	CASSRGQGNLGGTDTQYF
TRBV4-1	TRBD2	TRBJ2-1	.	TGCGCCAGCAGCCAATTCCCTCCGGGCGGGAGGCCCCCCGTTGGAGACAATGAGCAGTTCTTC	CASSQFPPGGRPPVGDNEQFF
TRBV28	.	TRBJ1-2	.	TGTGCCAGCAGTTTACGTCTCCTAGGTATCTTCTTGAACTATGGCTACACCTTC	CASSLRLLGIFLNYGYTF
TRBV30	TRBD2	TRBJ2-7	.	TGTGCCTGGAGTAAAGCGGGAGTTCCAACTAGCTACGAGCAGTACTTC	CAWSKAGVPTSYEQYF
TRBV5-1	.	TRBJ2-7	.	TGCGCCAGCAGCTTGGAGCCAGTACAGTCCTACGAGCAGTACTTC	CASSLEPVQSYEQYF
TRBV15	.	TRBJ2-7	.	TGTGCCACCAGCAGAGAGGGGACTCAGAGTACCTACGAGCAGTACTTC	CATSREGTQSTYEQYF
TRBV19	TRBD2	TRBJ2-5	.	TGTGCCAGTAGTCGTCCCCCCGCGGGAGGGCCGGAGACCCAGTACTTC	CASSRPPAGGPETQYF
TRBV27	.	TRBJ2-7	.	TGTGCCAGTTCTGGCATTGATAACGAGCAGTACTTC	CASSGIDNEQYF
TRBV18	.	TRBJ1-1	.	TGTGCCAGCTCACCATCTATACGGGGAATGAACACTGAAGCTTTCTTT	CASSPSIRGMNTEAFF
TRBV6-6	TRBD2	TRBJ2-7	.	TGTGCCAGCAGCCCGGAAGCGGGAGTAGCCTACGAGCAGTACTTC	CASSPEAGVAYEQYF
TRBV4-3	TRBD1	TRBJ2-1	.	TGCGCCAGCAGCCAAGACAGGGGGCCCAATGAGCAGTTCTTC	CASSQDRGPNEQFF
TRBV10-1	TRBD2	TRBJ2-1	.	TGCGCCAGCAGTAAGACTAGCGGGGAAGGATACAATGAGCAGTTCTTC	CASSKTSGEGYNEQFF
TRBV7-6	TRBD1	TRBJ2-7	.	TGTGCCAGCAGCTCGGGACAGGGGGCCGGCGAGCAGTACTTC	CASSSGQGAGEQYF
TRBV7-6	TRBD2	TRBJ2-1	.	TGTGCCAGCAGCTTAGCGGGAGGGACCTACAATGAGCAGTTCTTC	CASSLAGGTYNEQFF
TRBV7-2	TRBD1	TRBJ1-3	.	TGTGCCAGCAGCTTAGTAAGGGACAGGGTTCCCCTCTCTGGAAACACCATATATTTT	CASSLVRDRVPLSGNTIYF
TRBV5-1	.	TRBJ2-4	few	TGCGCCAGCAGCTCCGCAAGCATTCAGTACTTC	CASSSASIQYF
TRBV19	.	TRBJ2-5	.	TGTGCCAGTAGTACGGGCCTTCAAGAGACCCAGTACTTC	CASSTGLQETQYF
TRBV27	.	TRBJ2-1	.	TGTGCCAGCAGTTTGTTTACAATTACGGGCAATGAGCAGTTCTTC	CASSLFTITGNEQFF
TRBV7-8	TRBD1	TRBJ2-7	.	TGTGCCAGCAGCTTAGCGTTCGGGACAGGGAACGAGCAGTACTTC	CASSLAFGTGNEQYF
TRBV6-5	TRBD1	TRBJ1-1	.	TGTGCCAGCAGTTACTGGGGGACAGCATTGAACACTGAAGCTTTCTTT	CASSYWGTALNTEAFF